This paragraph covers one T cell receptor (beta chain) sequence. What it recognizes is unknown. The data were obtained in a study of CD8+ T cells in alopecia areata. Background on the study: Treated patients were given oral tofacitinib, which was dosed at 5 to 10 mg twice daily. Patients remained on tofacitinib for 6 to 18 months and then went 6 months without it.

The sorting of PBMCs gave CD4+ and CD8+ T cells. Trimming took 5 bases from V and 5 from J, leaving 9 bases between them. CDR1 GTSNPN and CDR2 SVGIG come from the germline V gene (reference sequence). The CDR3 covers 12 residues. The authors extracted RNA and reverse transcribed it into cDNA as the sequencing template. Method: immunoSEQ multiplex PCR; TCRdb's copy keeps in-frame clones and lacks some. The table lists some 150,000 clones, 40% to 60% of them singletons. Overall study results and limits: In scalp samples, resident alphabeta T cells of normal skin are also sequenced.

J is TRBJ2-2 and V is TRBV30; D is possibly TRBD1 (5 bases). The TCR sequence derives from a human donor with alopecia areata. Sequences were derived from CD8+ T cells sorted from blood, sampled at week 0. CDR3 DNA sequence: TGTGCCTGGGACAGTCCGACCGGGGAGCTGTTTTTT. Translated: CAWDSPTGELFF.